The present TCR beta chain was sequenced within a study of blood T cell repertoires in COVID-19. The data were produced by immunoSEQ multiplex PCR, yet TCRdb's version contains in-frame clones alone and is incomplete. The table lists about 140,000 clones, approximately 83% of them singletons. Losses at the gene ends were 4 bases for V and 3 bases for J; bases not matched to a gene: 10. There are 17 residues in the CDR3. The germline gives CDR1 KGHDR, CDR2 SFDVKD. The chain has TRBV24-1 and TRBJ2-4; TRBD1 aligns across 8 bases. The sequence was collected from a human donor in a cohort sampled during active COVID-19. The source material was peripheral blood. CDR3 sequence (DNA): TGTGCCACCAGTGACCCCGGGACAGGCGACGACAAAAACATTCAGTACTTC. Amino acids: CATSDPGTGDDKNIQYF.